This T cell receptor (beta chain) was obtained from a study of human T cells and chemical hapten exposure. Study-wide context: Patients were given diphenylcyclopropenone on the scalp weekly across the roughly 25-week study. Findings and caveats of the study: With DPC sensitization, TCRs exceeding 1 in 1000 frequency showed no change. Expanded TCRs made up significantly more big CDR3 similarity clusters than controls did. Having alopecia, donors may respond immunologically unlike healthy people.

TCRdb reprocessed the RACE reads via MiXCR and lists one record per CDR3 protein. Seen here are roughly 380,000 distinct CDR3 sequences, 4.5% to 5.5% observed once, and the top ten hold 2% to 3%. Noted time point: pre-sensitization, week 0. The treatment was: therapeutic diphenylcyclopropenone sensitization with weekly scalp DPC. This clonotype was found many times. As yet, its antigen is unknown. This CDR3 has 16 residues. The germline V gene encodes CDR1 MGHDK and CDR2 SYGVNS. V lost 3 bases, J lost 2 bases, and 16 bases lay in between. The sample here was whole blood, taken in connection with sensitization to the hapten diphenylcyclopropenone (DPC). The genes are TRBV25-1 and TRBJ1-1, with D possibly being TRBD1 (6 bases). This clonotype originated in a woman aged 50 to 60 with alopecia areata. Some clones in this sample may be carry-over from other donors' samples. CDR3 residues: CASSDPAGAINTEAFF. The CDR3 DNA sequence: TGTGCCAGCAGTGACCCCGCAGGGGCGATTAACACTGAAGCTTTCTTT.